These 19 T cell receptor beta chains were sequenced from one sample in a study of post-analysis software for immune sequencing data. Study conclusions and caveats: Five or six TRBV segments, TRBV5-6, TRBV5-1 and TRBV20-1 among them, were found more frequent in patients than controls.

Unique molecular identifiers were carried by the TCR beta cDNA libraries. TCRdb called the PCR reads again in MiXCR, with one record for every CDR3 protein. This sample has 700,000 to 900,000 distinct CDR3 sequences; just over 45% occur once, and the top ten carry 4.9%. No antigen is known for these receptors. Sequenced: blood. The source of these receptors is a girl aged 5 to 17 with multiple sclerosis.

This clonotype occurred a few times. Here the CDR3 DNA reads TGTGCCAGCAGCTTAAAGGGGACAGGGTTGGAAAAACTGTTTTTT. Its translation: CASSLKGTGLEKLFF. The J gene is TRBJ1-4, the V gene TRBV7-9, with 9 nucleotides matching TRBD1. Germline loops: CDR1 SEHNR, CDR2 FQNEAQ (reference sequence). This CDR3 contains 15 residues. Trimming at V came to 2 bases and at J to 8 bases, leaving 6 bases not matched to a gene.

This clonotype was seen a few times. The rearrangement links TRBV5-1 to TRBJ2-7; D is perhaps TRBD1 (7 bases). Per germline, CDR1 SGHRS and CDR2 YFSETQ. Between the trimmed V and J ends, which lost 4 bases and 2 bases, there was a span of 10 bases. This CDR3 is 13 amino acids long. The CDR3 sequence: CASSTGEAYEQYF. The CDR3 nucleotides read TGCGCCAGCAGCACAGGGGAGGCCTACGAGCAGTACTTC.

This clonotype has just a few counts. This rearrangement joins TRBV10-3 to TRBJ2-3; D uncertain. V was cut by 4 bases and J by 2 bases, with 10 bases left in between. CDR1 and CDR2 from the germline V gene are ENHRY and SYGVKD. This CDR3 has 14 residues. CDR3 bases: TGTGCCATCAGTGCTCGGTGGGACACAGATACGCAGTATTTT. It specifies CAISARWDTDTQYF.

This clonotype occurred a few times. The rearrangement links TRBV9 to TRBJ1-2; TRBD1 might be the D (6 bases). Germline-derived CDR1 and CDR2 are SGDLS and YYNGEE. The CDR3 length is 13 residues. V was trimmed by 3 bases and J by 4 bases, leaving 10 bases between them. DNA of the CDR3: TGTGCCAGCAGCGGGGGGGGGGCCTATGGCTACACCTTC. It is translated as CASSGGGAYGYTF.

The chain's CDR3 is CSTTGTNYEQYF. The CDR3 nucleotides are TGCAGTACCACCGGGACTAACTACGAGCAGTACTTC. The rearrangement links TRBV20-1 to TRBJ2-7, with 7 bases matching TRBD2. This CDR3 spans 12 amino acids. With 8 bases clipped from V and 3 bases from J, the junction kept 7 bases outside the gene matches. Germline assignment: CDR1 DFQATT and CDR2 SNEGSKA (reference sequence).

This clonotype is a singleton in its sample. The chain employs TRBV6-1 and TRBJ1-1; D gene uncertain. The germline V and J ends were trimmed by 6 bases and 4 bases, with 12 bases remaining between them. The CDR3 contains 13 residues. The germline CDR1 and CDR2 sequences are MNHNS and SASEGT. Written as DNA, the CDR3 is TGTGCCAGCAGCCGCTATTGGGGCACTGAAGCTTTCTTT. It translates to CASSRYWGTEAFF.

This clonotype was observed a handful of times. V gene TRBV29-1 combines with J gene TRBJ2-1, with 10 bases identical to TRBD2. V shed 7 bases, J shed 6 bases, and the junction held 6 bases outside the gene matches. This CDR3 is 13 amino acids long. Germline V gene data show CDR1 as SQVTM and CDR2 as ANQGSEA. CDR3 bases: TGCAGCGCCCGAGCGGGAGGGCCCAATGAGCAGTTCTTC. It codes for CSARAGGPNEQFF.

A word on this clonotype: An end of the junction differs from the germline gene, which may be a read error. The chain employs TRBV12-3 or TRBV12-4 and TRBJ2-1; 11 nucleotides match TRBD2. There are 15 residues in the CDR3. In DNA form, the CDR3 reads TGTGCCAGCAGATTAGCGGGAGGGGGGTACAATGAGCAGTTCTTC. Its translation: CASRLAGGGYNEQFF.

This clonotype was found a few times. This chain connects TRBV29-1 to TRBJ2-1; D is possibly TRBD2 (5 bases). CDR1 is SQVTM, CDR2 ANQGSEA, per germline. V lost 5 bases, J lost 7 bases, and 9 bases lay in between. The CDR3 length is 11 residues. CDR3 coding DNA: TGCAGCGTTTGGGGAGCGAATGAGCAGTTCTTC. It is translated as CSVWGANEQFF.

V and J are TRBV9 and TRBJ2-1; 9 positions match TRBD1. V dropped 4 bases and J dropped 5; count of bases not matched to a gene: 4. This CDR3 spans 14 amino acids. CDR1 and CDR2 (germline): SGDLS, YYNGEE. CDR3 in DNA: TGTGCCAGCAGCCTCGGACAGGGGCACAATGAGCAGTTCTTC. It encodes CASSLGQGHNEQFF.

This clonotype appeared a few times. CDR3 sequence (DNA): TGTGCCAGCAGTTTCGGGCAGATCAATGAGCAGTTCTTC. As protein: CASSFGQINEQFF. This chain uses TRBV28 with TRBJ2-1; D is unclear. Per germline, CDR1 MDHEN and CDR2 SYDVKM. Deletions cut 3 bases from V and 6 bases from J, with 9 bases between. The CDR3 loop spans 13 amino acids.

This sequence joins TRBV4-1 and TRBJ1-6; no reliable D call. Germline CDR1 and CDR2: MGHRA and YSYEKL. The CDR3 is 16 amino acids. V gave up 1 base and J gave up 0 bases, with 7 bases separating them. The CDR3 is CASSQGHSSYNSPLHF. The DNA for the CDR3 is TGCGCCAGCAGCCAAGGACACAGCTCCTATAATTCACCCCTCCACTTT.

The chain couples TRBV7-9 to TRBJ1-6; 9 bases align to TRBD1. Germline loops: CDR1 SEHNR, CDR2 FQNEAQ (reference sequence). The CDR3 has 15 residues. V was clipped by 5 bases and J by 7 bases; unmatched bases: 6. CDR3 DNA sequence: TGTGCCAGCAGCCCCGGGACAGGGAAAAATTCACCCCTCCACTTT. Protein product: CASSPGTGKNSPLHF.

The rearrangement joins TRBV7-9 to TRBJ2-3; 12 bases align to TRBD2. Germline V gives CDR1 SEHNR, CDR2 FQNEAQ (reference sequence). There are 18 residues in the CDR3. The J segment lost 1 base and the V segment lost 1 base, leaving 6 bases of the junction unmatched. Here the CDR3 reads CASSLGTSGIPRTDTQYF. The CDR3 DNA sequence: TGTGCCAGCAGCTTAGGGACTAGCGGGATTCCACGCACAGATACGCAGTATTTT.

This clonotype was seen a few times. CDR3 region: CASEHRPWESYGYTF. The CDR3 DNA sequence: TGTGCCAGCGAACATCGCCCCTGGGAGTCCTATGGCTACACCTTC. This chain links TRBV7-9 with TRBJ1-2; D gene ambiguous. The CDR3 extends over 15 amino acids. Germline CDR1 is SEHNR and CDR2 is FQNEAQ (reference sequence). V shed 8 bases and J shed 4 bases, with 20 bases lying between them.

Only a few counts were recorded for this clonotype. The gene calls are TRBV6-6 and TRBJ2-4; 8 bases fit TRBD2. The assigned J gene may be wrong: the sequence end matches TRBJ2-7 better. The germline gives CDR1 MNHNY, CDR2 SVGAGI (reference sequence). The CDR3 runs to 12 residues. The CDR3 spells CASTMTSAEQYF. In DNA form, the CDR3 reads TGTGCCAGCACCATGACTAGCGCCGAGCAGTACTTC.

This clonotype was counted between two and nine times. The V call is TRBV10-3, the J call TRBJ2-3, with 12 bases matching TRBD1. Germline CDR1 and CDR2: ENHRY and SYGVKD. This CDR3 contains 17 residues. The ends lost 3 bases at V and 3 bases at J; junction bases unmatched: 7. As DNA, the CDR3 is TGTGCCATCAGTGACTTGGGACAGGGGGCCGATACAGATACGCAGTATTTT. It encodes CAISDLGQGADTDTQYF.

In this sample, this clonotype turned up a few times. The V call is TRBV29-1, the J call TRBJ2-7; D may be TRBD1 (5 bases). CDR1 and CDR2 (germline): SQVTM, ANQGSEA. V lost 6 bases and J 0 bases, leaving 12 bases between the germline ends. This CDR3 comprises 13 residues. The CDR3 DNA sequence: TGCAGCGTGGTGACAGAAGGCTCCTACGAGCAGTACTTC. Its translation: CSVVTEGSYEQYF.

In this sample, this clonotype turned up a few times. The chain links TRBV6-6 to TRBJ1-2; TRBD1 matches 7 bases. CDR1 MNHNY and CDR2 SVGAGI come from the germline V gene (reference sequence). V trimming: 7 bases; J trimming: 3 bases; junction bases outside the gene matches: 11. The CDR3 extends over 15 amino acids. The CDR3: CASTPRGIVHYGYTF. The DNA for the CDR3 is TGTGCCAGCACTCCCAGGGGGATAGTACACTATGGCTACACCTTC.